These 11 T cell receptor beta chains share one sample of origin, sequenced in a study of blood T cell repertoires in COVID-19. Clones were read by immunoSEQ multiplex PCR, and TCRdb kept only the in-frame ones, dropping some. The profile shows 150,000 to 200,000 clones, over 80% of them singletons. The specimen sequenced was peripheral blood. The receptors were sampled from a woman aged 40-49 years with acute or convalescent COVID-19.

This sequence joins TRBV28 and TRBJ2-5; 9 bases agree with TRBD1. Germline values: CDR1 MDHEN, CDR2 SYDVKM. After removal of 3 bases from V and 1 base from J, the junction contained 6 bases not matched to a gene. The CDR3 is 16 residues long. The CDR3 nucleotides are TGTGCCAGCAGTTTTGGGGACAGGGAGGCCCAAGAGACCCAGTACTTC. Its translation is CASSFGDREAQETQYF.

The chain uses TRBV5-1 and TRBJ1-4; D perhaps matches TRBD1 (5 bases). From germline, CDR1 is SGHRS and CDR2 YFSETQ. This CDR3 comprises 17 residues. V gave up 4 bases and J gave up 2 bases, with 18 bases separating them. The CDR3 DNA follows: TGCGCCAGCAGCGGGGCGCAGGGAAGGGTCACTAATGAAAAACTGTTTTTT. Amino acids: CASSGAQGRVTNEKLFF.

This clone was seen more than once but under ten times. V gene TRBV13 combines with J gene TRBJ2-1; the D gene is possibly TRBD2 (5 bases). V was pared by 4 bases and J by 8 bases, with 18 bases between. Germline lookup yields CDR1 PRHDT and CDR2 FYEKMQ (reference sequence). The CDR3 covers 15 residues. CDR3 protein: CASSYQERKADEQFF. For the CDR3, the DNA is TGTGCCAGCAGCTATCAGGAGCGGAAAGCGGATGAGCAGTTCTTC. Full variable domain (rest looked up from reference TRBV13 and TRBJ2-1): AAGVIQSPRHLIKEKRETATLKCYPIPRHDTVYWYQQGPGQDPQFLISFYEKMQSDKGSIPDRFSAQQFSDYHSELNMSSLELGDSALYFCASSYQERKADEQFFGPGTRLTVL.

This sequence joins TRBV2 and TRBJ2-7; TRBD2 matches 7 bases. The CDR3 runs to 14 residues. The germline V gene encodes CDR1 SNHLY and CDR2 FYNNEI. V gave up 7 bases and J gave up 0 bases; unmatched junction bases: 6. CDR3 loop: CASISSGSSYEQYF. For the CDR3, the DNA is TGTGCCAGCATTTCTAGCGGTAGCTCCTACGAGCAGTACTTC. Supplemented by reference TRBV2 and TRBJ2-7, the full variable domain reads EPEVTQTPSHQVTQMGQEVILRCVPISNHLYFYWYRQILGQKVEFLVSFYNNEISEKSEIFDDQFSVERPDGSNFTLKIRSTKLEDSAMYFCASISSGSSYEQYFGPGTRLTVT.

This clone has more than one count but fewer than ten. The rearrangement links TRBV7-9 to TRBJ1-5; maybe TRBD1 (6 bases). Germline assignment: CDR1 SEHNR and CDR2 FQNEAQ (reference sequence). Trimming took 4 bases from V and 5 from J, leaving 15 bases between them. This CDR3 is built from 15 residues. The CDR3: CASSSIQGSDQPQHF. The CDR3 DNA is TGTGCCAGCAGCTCTATACAGGGATCCGATCAGCCCCAGCATTTT.

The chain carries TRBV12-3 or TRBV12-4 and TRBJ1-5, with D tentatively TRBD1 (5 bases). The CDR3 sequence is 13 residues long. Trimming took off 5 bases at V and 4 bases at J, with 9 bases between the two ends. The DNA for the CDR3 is TGTGCCAGCAGTGTCCAGGGAAATCAGCCCCAGCATTTT. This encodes CASSVQGNQPQHF.

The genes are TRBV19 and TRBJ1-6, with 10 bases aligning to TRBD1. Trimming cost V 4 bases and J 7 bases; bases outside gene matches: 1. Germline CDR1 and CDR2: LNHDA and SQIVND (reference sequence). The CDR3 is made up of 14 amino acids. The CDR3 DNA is TGTGCCAGTAGTAGGGGACAGGGGAATTCACCCCTCCACTTT. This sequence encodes CASSRGQGNSPLHF. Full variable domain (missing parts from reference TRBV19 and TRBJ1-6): DGGITQSPKYLFRKEGQNVTLSCEQNLNHDAMYWYRQDPGQGLRLIYYSQIVNDFQKGDIAEGYSVSREKKESFPLTVTSAQKNPTAFYLCASSRGQGNSPLHFGNGTRLTVT.

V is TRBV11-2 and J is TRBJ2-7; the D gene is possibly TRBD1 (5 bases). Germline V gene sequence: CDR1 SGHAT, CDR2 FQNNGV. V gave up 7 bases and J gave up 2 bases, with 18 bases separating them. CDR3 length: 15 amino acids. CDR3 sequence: CASTPLGRRAYEQYF. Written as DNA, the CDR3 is TGTGCCAGCACCCCTTTGGGGCGAAGGGCCTACGAGCAGTACTTC.

CDR3 loop: CASSFLTGSKQPQHF. CDR3 DNA: TGTGCCAGCAGCTTTCTGACAGGGTCTAAGCAGCCCCAGCATTTT. The chain has TRBV7-3 and TRBJ1-5; 7 bases align to TRBD1. CDR1 is SGHTA and CDR2 is FQGTGA in the germline V gene. The CDR3 consists of 15 residues. The ends lost 3 bases at V and 7 bases at J; junction bases unmatched: 9.

The CDR3 region has the DNA TGTGCCAGCAGTAGTGGGCGGGGATGGCTCGAGCAGTACTTC. This translates into CASSSGRGWLEQYF. This rearrangement joins TRBV2 to TRBJ2-7; D is perhaps TRBD2 (6 bases). The CDR3 spans 14 residues. V was clipped by 5 bases and J by 6 bases, with 17 bases between them. CDR1 and CDR2 (germline): SNHLY, FYNNEI.

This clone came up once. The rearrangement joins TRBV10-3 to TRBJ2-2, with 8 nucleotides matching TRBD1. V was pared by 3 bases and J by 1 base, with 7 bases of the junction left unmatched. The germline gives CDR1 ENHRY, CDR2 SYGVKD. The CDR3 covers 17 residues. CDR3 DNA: TGTGCCATCAGTGATGGGGACAGGAATTGGAACACCGGGGAGCTGTTTTTT. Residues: CAISDGDRNWNTGELFF.